The 11 T cell receptor beta chains below all came from one sample that was sequenced in a study of blood T cell repertoires in COVID-19. Assay used: immunoSEQ multiplex PCR; TCRdb lists only in-frame clones, some missing. The repertoire holds around 100,000 clones, about 82% seen once, with roughly 13% in the top ten. Sequences were obtained from peripheral blood. The receptors were gathered from a man aged 50 to 59 with active or convalescent COVID-19.

The chain combines TRBV5-6 with TRBJ2-2, with D possibly being TRBD1 (5 bases). V was pared by 4 bases and J by 0 bases, with 13 bases between. Germline CDR1 SGHDT, CDR2 YYEEEE. The CDR3 consists of 16 residues. CDR3 in DNA: TGTGCCAGCAGCACAGGAAGGGTCGCGAACACCGGGGAGCTGTTTTTT. Protein: CASSTGRVANTGELFF.

This clone showed up just once. This chain links TRBV5-1 with TRBJ2-5; 12 bases agree with TRBD1. This CDR3 is built from 17 residues. Germline V gives CDR1 SGHRS, CDR2 YFSETQ. With V trimmed by 3 bases and J by 5 bases, 11 bases remained unmatched. CDR3 coding DNA: TGCGCCAGCAGCTACACAATTTCCGGGACAGGGGGCGAGACCCAGTACTTC. Its protein product is CASSYTISGTGGETQYF.

The chain couples TRBV30 to TRBJ2-2; D ambiguous. The V end was cut by 2 bases, the J end by 6 bases, with 4 bases between. CDR3 length: 11 residues. Germline V gene data show CDR1 as GTSNPN and CDR2 as SVGIG (reference sequence). CDR3 in amino acids: CAWSRAGELFF. Here the CDR3 DNA reads TGTGCCTGGAGTCGGGCCGGGGAGCTGTTTTTT.

The V gene is TRBV7-6, the J gene TRBJ1-6; TRBD1 aligns across 7 bases. The CDR3 is 16 amino acids. The germline V gene encodes CDR1 SGHVS and CDR2 FNYEAQ. Trimming took 4 bases from V and 7 from J; bases not matched to a gene: 10. CDR3 loop: CASSSDYRGKNSPLHF. The DNA of the CDR3 is TGTGCCAGCAGCTCCGACTACAGGGGAAAGAATTCACCCCTCCACTTT.

J is TRBJ2-1 and V is TRBV5-5, with 10 positions matching TRBD2. The V gene end was trimmed by 2 bases and the J gene end by 5 bases; junction bases not matched to a gene: 7. The germline V gene encodes CDR1 SGHKS and CDR2 YYEKEE (reference sequence). The CDR3 spans 16 residues. The CDR3 DNA reads TGTGCCAGCAGCTTCCGACTAGCGGGCCGGAACAATGAGCAGTTCTTC. Protein sequence: CASSFRLAGRNNEQFF.

The chain employs TRBV21-1 and TRBJ1-2. TRBV21-1 is flagged as a pseudogene. The CDR3 covers 17 residues. CDR3 in amino acids: CASSSGEGVFLNYGYTF. The CDR3 DNA follows: TGTGCCAGCAGCTCCGGGGAGGGGGTCTTCCTAAACTATGGCTACACCTTC.

The chain employs TRBV5-4 and TRBJ2-1; TRBD2 agrees at 10 bases. With V trimmed by 0 bases and J by 7 bases, 7 bases remained unmatched. The germline V gene encodes CDR1 SGHNT and CDR2 YYREEE (reference sequence). The CDR3 extends over 16 amino acids. CDR3 residues: CASSLVRASGSNEQFF. DNA for the CDR3: TGTGCCAGCAGCTTGGTACGGGCTAGCGGGAGTAATGAGCAGTTCTTC. Variable domain in full (rest from reference TRBV5-4 and TRBJ2-1): ETGVTQSPTHLIKTRGQQVTLRCSSQSGHNTVSWYQQALGQGPQFIFQYYREEENGRGNFPPRFSGLQFPNYSSELNVNALELDDSALYLCASSLVRASGSNEQFFGPGTRLTVL.

The V call is TRBV27, the J call TRBJ2-1, with 7 positions matching TRBD2. The CDR3 runs to 16 residues. The V gene's germline CDR1 is MNHEY and CDR2 SMNVEV (reference sequence). The J segment lost 2 bases and the V segment lost 0 bases, leaving 4 bases of the junction unmatched. DNA for the CDR3: TGTGCCAGCAGTTTATCGGCGGGAGTGACCTACAATGAGCAGTTCTTC. It is translated as CASSLSAGVTYNEQFF.

The genes are TRBV5-8 and TRBJ2-5, with a possible D match to TRBD2 (5 bases). This CDR3 contains 15 residues. Germline CDR1 and CDR2: SGHTS and YDEGEE. The V end was cut by 9 bases, the J end by 1 base, with 19 bases between. As DNA, the CDR3 is TGTGCCACCAGAGTGGGAGTGGTCATCCAAGAGACCCAGTACTTC. Translating it yields CATRVGVVIQETQYF.

This chain connects TRBV30 to TRBJ1-6; the D gene is possibly TRBD1 (6 bases). V was cut by 3 bases and J by 7 bases, with 10 bases left in between. Germline V CDR1 and CDR2: GTSNPN, SVGIG (reference sequence). The CDR3 consists of 13 residues. Written as DNA, the CDR3 is TGTGCCTGGAGCGTGGACAGAAATTCACCCCTCCACTTT. Translating it yields CAWSVDRNSPLHF.

This chain links TRBV4-2 with TRBJ2-7; 9 nucleotides agree with TRBD2. CDR3 length: 16 amino acids. The germline CDR1 and CDR2 sequences are LGHNA and YNFKEQ. After removal of 4 bases from V and 3 bases from J, the junction contained 10 bases not matched to a gene. The CDR3 protein is CASSLLAGEGFYEQYF. The CDR3 DNA is TGTGCCAGCAGCCTGTTAGCGGGAGAAGGTTTCTACGAGCAGTACTTC.